The T cell receptor beta chain under discussion was sequenced for a study of B cell selection in AIRE deficiency. Repertoires were generated with immunoSEQ multiplex PCR, while TCRdb's copy carries only in-frame clones and drops some. The repertoire holds 20,000 to 25,000 clones, with 90% to 96% as singletons. V was shortened by 0 bases and J by 3 bases, with 12 bases between the two germline ends. CDR1 and CDR2 (germline): SGHDT, YYEEEE. The CDR3 is 16 amino acids. The sorted conventional CD4 T cells were gated as CD4+CD127+. Study results and limitations: Healthy Tconv contained roughly two fifths of shared healthy Treg sequences; only TCRbeta sequenced.

This clone was observed a single time. The antigen remains undetermined. The sequencing sample was made of CD4+CD127+ conventional T cells sorted from PBMCs. The chain recombines TRBV5-6 with TRBJ1-4, with D possibly TRBD1 on 5 matching bases. This clonotype was sampled from a human donor in good health. Written as DNA, the CDR3 is TGTGCCAGCAGCTTGGGTCAGGGAAGAGCTAATGAAAAACTGTTTTTT. As protein: CASSLGQGRANEKLFF.